This TCR beta chain comes out of a study of T cells in Graves' hyperthyroidism and ophthalmopathy. RNA transcripts gave rise to amplified TCR beta CDR3 regions. HTBI primers were employed in a first-round RT-PCR of the TCR CDR3. Each CDR3 protein gets one entry after TCRdb re-called the multiplex PCR reads with MiXCR. The data show over 700,000 distinct CDR3 sequences, with about 35% seen just once and roughly 30% held by the top ten. General study results and limits: The authors' 13 V-J model separated ophthalmopathy from stable hyperthyroidism.

The CDR3 sequence is 13 residues long. Germline V gene lookup returns CDR1 SQVTM and CDR2 ANQGSEA. The V gene lost 2 bases and the J gene lost 2 bases, with 8 bases spanning the gap. Note on this clonotype: The target antigen is unknown.

The rearrangement joins TRBV29-1 to TRBJ2-3; D uncertain. Sequencing was performed on blood. The sequence came from a woman aged 40-49 years with Graves' hyperthyroidism. The DNA of the CDR3 is TGCAGCGTTGAATTGGCGGACACAGATACGCAGTATTTT. Protein sequence: CSVELADTDTQYF.